One sample yielded the 32 T cell receptor beta chains listed below, sequenced in a study of TIL therapy for anti-PD-1-resistant metastatic lung cancer. Time point given: pre-treatment sample, taken before nivolumab and TIL therapy. The libraries were made with immunoSEQ v3. Assay used: immunoSEQ multiplex PCR; TCRdb lists only in-frame clones, some missing. The data contain under 55,000 clones, around 79% of them seen just once; the ten biggest clones take up about 4.8%. Specimen: blood, collected at baseline. These receptors were collected from a woman aged 25-80 years with non-small cell lung cancer.

This clone was detected only a few times. The chain couples TRBV19 to TRBJ2-7; D perhaps matches TRBD2 (5 bases). The CDR3 is 14 amino acids. Trimming took 7 bases from V and 0 from J, leaving 13 bases between them. Germline CDR1 reads LNHDA; CDR2 reads SQIVND (reference sequence). The DNA for the CDR3 is TGTGCCAGTAACCCCGGGATCTACTCCTACGAGCAGTACTTC. Its translation is CASNPGIYSYEQYF.

This clone appeared a few times. This chain connects TRBV9 to TRBJ2-7, with D maybe TRBD1 (6 bases). The CDR3 has 13 residues. V was trimmed by 3 bases and J by 6 bases, leaving 13 bases between them. Germline lookup yields CDR1 SGDLS and CDR2 YYNGEE. Here the CDR3 DNA reads TGTGCCAGCAGCGCCTTGACAGGAGGCGAGCAGTACTTC. It codes for CASSALTGGEQYF. The entire variable domain, with the rest obtained from reference TRBV9 and TRBJ2-7, is as follows: DSGVTQTPKHLITATGQRVTLRCSPRSGDLSVYWYQQSLDQGLQFLIQYYNGEERAKGNILERFSAQQFPDLHSELNLSSLELGDSALYFCASSALTGGEQYFGPGTRLTVT.

The chain employs TRBV9 and TRBJ1-1, with 7 bases matching TRBD1. The CDR3 runs to 14 residues. With 0 bases clipped from V and 5 bases from J, the junction kept 4 bases outside the gene matches. Germline assignment: CDR1 SGDLS and CDR2 YYNGEE. This chain's CDR3 is CASSVVKTGTEAFF. The CDR3 coding sequence is TGTGCCAGCAGCGTAGTGAAGACAGGGACTGAAGCTTTCTTT.

The V gene is TRBV2, the J gene TRBJ2-7; 7 bases fit TRBD1. Germline trimming cut 6 bases from V and 1 base from J; bases unmatched to any gene: 6. The germline CDR1 and CDR2 sequences are SNHLY and FYNNEI. The CDR3 runs to 14 residues. As DNA, the CDR3 is TGTGCCAGCAGCCGGGACAGAGGATCCTACGAGCAGTACTTC. Amino acids: CASSRDRGSYEQYF. Supplemented by reference TRBV2 and TRBJ2-7, the full variable domain reads EPEVTQTPSHQVTQMGQEVILRCVPISNHLYFYWYRQILGQKVEFLVSFYNNEISEKSEIFDDQFSVERPDGSNFTLKIRSTKLEDSAMYFCASSRDRGSYEQYFGPGTRLTVT.

This sequence joins TRBV6-1 and TRBJ2-7, with TRBD2 matching 10 bases. This CDR3 has 14 amino acids. V lost 5 bases and J lost 3; bases outside the gene matches: 4. CDR1 and CDR2 (germline): MNHNS, SASEGT. Here the CDR3 reads CASSWTSGYYEQYF. CDR3 coding DNA: TGTGCCAGCAGTTGGACTAGCGGATACTACGAGCAGTACTTC.

The rearrangement joins TRBV9 to TRBJ1-2; D unclear. The germline V and J ends were trimmed by 3 bases and 7 bases, with 16 bases remaining between them. Looked up from germline, CDR1 is SGDLS and CDR2 is YYNGEE. The CDR3 is 14 residues long. The CDR3 nucleotides are TGTGCCAGCAGCGCCTCTTCGGGAAGAGGTGGCTACACCTTC. It is translated as CASSASSGRGGYTF. Based on the CDR3 plus reference TRBV9 and TRBJ1-2, the full variable domain is DSGVTQTPKHLITATGQRVTLRCSPRSGDLSVYWYQQSLDQGLQFLIQYYNGEERAKGNILERFSAQQFPDLHSELNLSSLELGDSALYFCASSASSGRGGYTFGSGTRLTVV.

J is TRBJ2-2 and V is TRBV28; 7 positions agree with TRBD2. Germline V gene data show CDR1 as MDHEN and CDR2 as SYDVKM. J lost 4 bases, V lost 7 bases, and 9 bases had no gene match. The CDR3 runs to 15 residues. CDR3 protein: CASNPGTISTGELFF. The CDR3 DNA reads TGTGCCAGCAATCCCGGGACTATCAGCACCGGGGAGCTGTTTTTT.

V and J are TRBV7-9 and TRBJ2-6, with 9 nucleotides matching TRBD1. With 5 bases clipped from V and 0 bases from J, the junction kept 5 bases outside the gene matches. The germline V gene has CDR1 SEHNR and CDR2 FQNEAQ (reference sequence). This CDR3 comprises 17 residues. CDR3 residues: CASSKTGGFSGANVLTF. The CDR3 DNA sequence: TGTGCCAGCAGCAAGACAGGGGGTTTCTCTGGGGCCAACGTCCTGACTTTC.

By share, this clone ranks as medium-sized. This chain links TRBV5-5 with TRBJ2-7, with 9 bases lining up with TRBD1. The CDR3 is 14 residues long. Trimming took 4 bases from V and 6 from J; bases not matched to a gene: 8. CDR1 SGHKS and CDR2 YYEKEE come from the germline V gene (reference sequence). CDR3 nucleotides: TGTGCCAGCAGCCCCTCGGGACAGGGTAGCGAGCAGTACTTC. Translating gives CASSPSGQGSEQYF.

The chain recombines TRBV5-1 with TRBJ2-3; TRBD2 agrees at 8 bases. This CDR3 region has 16 residues. The germline CDR1 and CDR2 sequences are SGHRS and YFSETQ. V dropped 4 bases and J dropped 0; count of bases not matched to a gene: 7. CDR3 amino acids: CASSPGLDSSTDTQYF. In nucleotides, the CDR3 is TGCGCCAGCAGCCCGGGACTAGATTCTAGCACAGATACGCAGTATTTT.

J is TRBJ2-7 and V is TRBV28; D not certain. Germline CDR1 is MDHEN and CDR2 is SYDVKM. The CDR3 totals 14 residues. V gave up 5 bases and J gave up 3 bases, with 14 bases separating them. The CDR3 loop is CASSLSSRNYEQYF. In DNA form, the CDR3 reads TGTGCCAGCAGTCTTTCAAGCCGGAACTACGAGCAGTACTTC.

V gene TRBV7-2 combines with J gene TRBJ1-4, with D uncertain. The length of the CDR3 is 16 residues. V was cut by 1 base and J by 5 bases, with 14 bases left in between. Germline assignment: CDR1 SGHTA and CDR2 FQGNSA. Written as DNA, the CDR3 is TGTGCCAGCAGCTTAGGACTACCGGGTCTCAATGAAAAACTGTTTTTT. Protein sequence: CASSLGLPGLNEKLFF. The complete variable domain, with remaining parts taken from reference TRBV7-2 and TRBJ1-4, reads GAGVSQSPSNKVTEKGKDVELRCDPISGHTALYWYRQSLGQGLEFLIYFQGNSAPDKSGLPSDRFSAERTGGSVSTLTIQRTQQEDSAVYLCASSLGLPGLNEKLFFGSGTQLSVL.

The rearrangement joins TRBV6-6 to TRBJ1-3, with D uncertain. The V gene's germline CDR1 is MNHNY and CDR2 SVGAGI (reference sequence). Trimming cost V 4 bases and J 8 bases, with 9 bases left between them. This CDR3 contains 12 residues. CDR3 sequence: CASSSPPDTIYF. CDR3 nucleotides: TGTGCCAGCAGTTCTCCCCCGGACACCATATATTTT.

This clone was counted a single time. The chain is built from TRBV7-9 and TRBJ2-1, with D hard to call. Germline CDR1 SEHNR, CDR2 FQNEAQ (reference sequence). This CDR3 region has 17 residues. V lost 2 bases to trimming and J lost 1 base, with 15 bases between them. The CDR3 here is CASSLFGYRDSYNEQFF. DNA for the CDR3: TGTGCCAGCAGCTTATTTGGATACAGAGATTCCTACAATGAGCAGTTCTTC. The whole variable domain, filled in from reference TRBV7-9 and TRBJ2-1, reads DTGVSQNPRHKITKRGQNVTFRCDPISEHNRLYWYRQTLGQGPEFLTYFQNEAQLEKSRLLSDRFSAERPKGSFSTLEIQRTEQGDSAMYLCASSLFGYRDSYNEQFFGPGTRLTVL.

The rearrangement uses TRBV19 and TRBJ2-3; 14 positions agree with TRBD2. The CDR3 loop spans 18 amino acids. CDR1 LNHDA and CDR2 SQIVND come from the germline V gene (reference sequence). The V and J ends lost 6 bases and 2 bases, in that order; junction bases with no gene match: 10. In DNA form, the CDR3 reads TGTGCCAGTAGGGAGGGACTAGCGGGGGCCGTTTACACAGATACGCAGTATTTT. Amino acid sequence: CASREGLAGAVYTDTQYF.

The chain carries TRBV2 and TRBJ2-6; 7 bases line up with TRBD2. J was trimmed by 15 bases and V by 3 bases; bases with no gene match: 2. The CDR3 length is 11 residues. CDR1 is SNHLY, CDR2 FYNNEI, per germline. The DNA of the CDR3 is TGTGCCAGCAGTGAGGGGGGGGACCTGACTTTC. Translation gives CASSEGGDLTF.

This clone was counted a few times. The rearrangement links TRBV2 to TRBJ2-7; the match to TRBD2 covers 13 bases. After removal of 6 bases from V and 1 base from J, the junction contained 0 bases not matched to a gene. CDR3 length: 14 residues. CDR1 is SNHLY and CDR2 is FYNNEI in the germline V gene. The chain's CDR3 is CASRGLAGSYEQYF. As DNA, the CDR3 is TGTGCCAGCAGGGGACTAGCGGGATCCTACGAGCAGTACTTC.

This chain connects TRBV10-3 to TRBJ1-1; D gene uncertain. V shed 2 bases and J shed 10 bases, with 17 bases lying between them. Germline V gene sequence: CDR1 ENHRY, CDR2 SYGVKD. The length of the CDR3 is 14 residues. The CDR3 reads CAISEQPGPEGAFF. The CDR3 nucleotides read TGTGCCATCAGTGAGCAACCGGGCCCGGAAGGAGCTTTCTTT.

This rearrangement joins TRBV7-7 to TRBJ2-5; D gene uncertain. This CDR3 region has 15 residues. Germline CDR1 SSHAT, CDR2 FNYEAQ (reference sequence). V was pared by 1 base and J by 0 bases, with 9 bases between. CDR3 sequence (DNA): TGTGCCAGCAGCTTAGGGTGGGGAAACCAAGAGACCCAGTACTTC. Residues: CASSLGWGNQETQYF.

With respect to this clone: At one end the junction does not follow the germline gene, possibly because of a read error. This chain joins TRBV20-1 and TRBJ1-2, with a weak D call TRBD1 (5 bases). The CDR3 covers 10 residues. Germline CDR1 DFQATT, CDR2 SNEGSKA (reference sequence). CDR3 bases: TGCAGTGCTCTCAAGACAGCTCAGTTTTTC. Its translation: CSALKTAQFF.

J is TRBJ1-1 and V is TRBV2; TRBD1 matches at 7 bases. Germline V gene lookup returns CDR1 SNHLY and CDR2 FYNNEI. With V trimmed by 3 bases and J by 7 bases, 8 bases remained unmatched. CDR3 length: 14 residues. CDR3 in amino acids: CASSDDREKFEAFF. CDR3 DNA: TGTGCCAGCAGTGACGACAGGGAAAAGTTTGAAGCTTTCTTT.

This clone was seen only a few times. This chain links TRBV7-9 with TRBJ2-7; the match to TRBD1 covers 9 bases. Losses at the gene ends were 5 bases for V and 5 bases for J; bases not matched to a gene: 10. CDR1 and CDR2 (germline): SEHNR, FQNEAQ (reference sequence). This CDR3 contains 15 residues. The CDR3 coding sequence is TGTGCCAGCAGCGGGTCGAACAGGGGGCGAGACGAGCAGTACTTC. It codes for CASSGSNRGRDEQYF.

The rearrangement joins TRBV28 to TRBJ1-5; possible D gene TRBD1, 5 bases. Germline CDR1 is MDHEN and CDR2 is SYDVKM. The V gene lost 6 bases and the J gene lost 8 bases, with 11 bases spanning the gap. This CDR3 comprises 12 residues. The DNA of the CDR3 is TGTGCCAGCAGCTATTTAGGGGAGCCCCAGCATTTT. Protein product: CASSYLGEPQHF.

V is TRBV5-6 and J is TRBJ1-2; tentative D call: TRBD1 (5 bases). With 4 bases removed from V and 4 bases from J, the gap between germline ends came to 11 bases. The CDR3 is 13 residues long. CDR1 and CDR2 (germline): SGHDT, YYEEEE. CDR3 in amino acids: CASSRDGSYGYTF. The DNA for the CDR3 is TGTGCCAGCAGCCGGGACGGCTCCTATGGCTACACCTTC.

The rearrangement uses TRBV2 and TRBJ2-5, with D tentatively TRBD1 (6 bases). The CDR3 is made up of 14 amino acids. V was pared by 7 bases and J by 4 bases, with 16 bases between. Germline V gene lookup returns CDR1 SNHLY and CDR2 FYNNEI. Written as DNA, the CDR3 is TGTGCCAGCACGGTACAGGGTAGGGGAGAGACCCAGTACTTC. Its translation is CASTVQGRGETQYF.

V usage is TRBV13 and J usage is TRBJ2-7; TRBD1 agrees at 9 bases. This CDR3 region has 15 residues. V shed 1 base, J shed 2 bases, and the junction held 3 bases outside the gene matches. Per the germline V gene, CDR1 is PRHDT and CDR2 is FYEKMQ (reference sequence). The CDR3 DNA is TGTGCCAGCAGCTTAGAAGGACAGGGGACCTACGAGCAGTACTTC. Amino acid sequence: CASSLEGQGTYEQYF.

This clone has only a few counts. The V gene is TRBV19, the J gene TRBJ1-5, with 9 bases aligning to TRBD1. The ends lost 3 bases at V and 4 bases at J; junction bases unmatched: 1. Germline CDR1 and CDR2: LNHDA and SQIVND (reference sequence). This CDR3 region has 14 residues. The CDR3 spells CASSIGQGNQPQHF. The CDR3 DNA reads TGTGCCAGTAGTATTGGACAGGGGAATCAGCCCCAGCATTTT.

J is TRBJ2-1 and V is TRBV11-2, with D perhaps matching TRBD1 (6 bases). V lost 2 bases and J lost 5, with 10 bases in between. This CDR3 spans 14 amino acids. Germline CDR1 reads SGHAT; CDR2 reads FQNNGV. CDR3 bases: TGTGCCAGCAGCTTAACCAGGGGTAACAATGAGCAGTTCTTC. As protein: CASSLTRGNNEQFF.

The rearrangement links TRBV5-1 to TRBJ2-3; 12 bases map to TRBD2. Unmatched junction bases numbered 4, after V lost 4 bases and J lost 1 base. Germline values: CDR1 SGHRS, CDR2 YFSETQ. The CDR3 has 16 amino acids. The CDR3 region is CASSTRLAGGTDTQYF. The CDR3 DNA follows: TGCGCCAGCAGCACCAGACTAGCGGGGGGCACAGATACGCAGTATTTT. The full variable domain, its missing parts supplied by reference TRBV5-1 and TRBJ2-3, is KAGVTQTPRYLIKTRGQQVTLSCSPISGHRSVSWYQQTPGQGLQFLFEYFSETQRNKGNFPGRFSGRQFSNSRSEMNVSTLELGDSALYLCASSTRLAGGTDTQYFGPGTRLTVL.

J is TRBJ1-1 and V is TRBV1. TRBV1 is deemed a pseudogene. CDR3 length: 14 residues. CDR3 sequence reads: CTSTPRLGDAEAFF. The CDR3 DNA sequence: TGCACCAGCACCCCGAGGTTGGGGGACGCTGAAGCTTTCTTT.

In nucleotides, the CDR3 is TGTGCCAGTAGTGGGCTAGCGGGAGCGATGGGGAATGAGCAGTTCTTC. This gives the protein CASSGLAGAMGNEQFF. The chain recombines TRBV19 with TRBJ2-1; the match to TRBD2 covers 10 bases. This CDR3 has 16 amino acids. V shed 5 bases, J shed 7 bases, and the junction held 11 bases outside the gene matches. Germline lookup yields CDR1 LNHDA and CDR2 SQIVND (reference sequence).

This clone was seen only a few times. The chain has TRBV28 and TRBJ1-4; D unresolved. The V end lost 3 bases, the J end lost 7 bases, and 12 bases lay between the germline ends. The CDR3 contains 14 residues. Looked up from germline, CDR1 is MDHEN and CDR2 is SYDVKM. The CDR3 nucleotides are TGTGCCAGCAGTTTTGGCGGCTACGGTGAAAAACTGTTTTTT. Translating it yields CASSFGGYGEKLFF.